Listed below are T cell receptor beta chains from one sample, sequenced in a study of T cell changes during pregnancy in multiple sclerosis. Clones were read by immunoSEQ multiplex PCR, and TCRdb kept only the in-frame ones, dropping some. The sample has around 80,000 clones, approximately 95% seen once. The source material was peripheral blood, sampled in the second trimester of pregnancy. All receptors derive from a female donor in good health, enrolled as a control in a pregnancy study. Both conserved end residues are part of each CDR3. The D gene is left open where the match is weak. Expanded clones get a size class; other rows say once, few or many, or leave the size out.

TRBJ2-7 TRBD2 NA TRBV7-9 TGTGCCAGCAGCTTAGTGGCCTTAGCGGGAGTGCACGAGCAGTACTTC CASSLVALAGVHEQYF
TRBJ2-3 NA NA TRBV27 TGTGCCAGCAGTTCCCAGGGAAGAGATACGCAGTATTTT CASSSQGRDTQYF
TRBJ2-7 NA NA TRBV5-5 TGTGCCAGCAGCCTCCCCACAGATACCTACGAGCAGTACTTC CASSLPTDTYEQYF
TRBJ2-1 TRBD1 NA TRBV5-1 TGCGCCAGCATTCTTGGGACAGGGGGCAATGAGCAGTTCTTC CASILGTGGNEQFF
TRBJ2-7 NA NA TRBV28 TGTGCCAGCACTACTCATGGAGGAAGCTACGAGCAGTACTTC CASTTHGGSYEQYF
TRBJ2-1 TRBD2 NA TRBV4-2 TGTGCCAGCAGCCAACTAGCGGGAGGGCTTAATGAGCAGTTCTTC CASSQLAGGLNEQFF
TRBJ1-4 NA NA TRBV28 TGTGCCAGCACAGGGATACGGGAAAAACTGTTTTTT CASTGIREKLFF
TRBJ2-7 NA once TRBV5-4 TGTGCCAGCAGCTTGGACTCGCAGCGGAGCTCCTACGAGCAGTACTTC CASSLDSQRSSYEQYF
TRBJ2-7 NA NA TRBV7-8 TGTGCCAGCACTCCTCGAGTCGGCGGTGGGGGCTATTTCCCCTACGAGCAGTACTTC CASTPRVGGGGYFPYEQYF
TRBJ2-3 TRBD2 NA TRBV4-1 TGCGCCAGCAGCCAAGTGGGACTAGCGGGAGGCGCAGATACGCAGTATTTT CASSQVGLAGGADTQYF
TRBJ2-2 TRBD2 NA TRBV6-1 TGTGCCAGCAGTGAGTCGATAGCGGGGTCCGGGGAGCTGTTTTTT CASSESIAGSGELFF
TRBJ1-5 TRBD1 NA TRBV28 TGTGCCAGCAGTTCCTCGGACAGGGAGGGTCAGCCCCAGCATTTT CASSSSDREGQPQHF
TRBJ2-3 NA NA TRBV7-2 TGTGCCAGCAGCCCCGGGTCTGCCGCCGATACGCAGTATTTT CASSPGSAADTQYF
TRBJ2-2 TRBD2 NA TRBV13 TGTGCCAGCAGCTGGGAAGACGACGGGGGGGTCACCGGGGAGCTGTTTTTT CASSWEDDGGVTGELFF
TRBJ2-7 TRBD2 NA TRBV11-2 TGTGCCAGCAGCTTAACCGGGAGGGCGGGTTACGAGCAGTACTTC CASSLTGRAGYEQYF
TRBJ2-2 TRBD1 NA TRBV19 TGTGCCAGTACGGACAGGGGGAACACCGGGGAGCTGTTTTTT CASTDRGNTGELFF
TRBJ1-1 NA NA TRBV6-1 TGTGCCAGCAGTGTAATCCCAGGGAACACTGAAGCTTTCTTT CASSVIPGNTEAFF
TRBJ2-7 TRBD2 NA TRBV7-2 TGTGCCAGCAGCTTAGAGACTAGCGGGAATCCGGTTTTCCCCTACGAGCAGTACTTC CASSLETSGNPVFPYEQYF
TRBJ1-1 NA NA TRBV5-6 TGTGCCAGCAGCGGTGGGGGGTTGGGGAACACTGAAGCTTTCTTT CASSGGGLGNTEAFF
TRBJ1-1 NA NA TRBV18 TGTGCCAGCTCACCACCGGCGGGGGGCTTGAACACTGAAGCTTTCTTT CASSPPAGGLNTEAFF
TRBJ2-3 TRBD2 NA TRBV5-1 TGCGCCAGCAGCCCCGGACTAGCGGGAGGGCCGGGGAGAGATACGCAGTATTTT CASSPGLAGGPGRDTQYF
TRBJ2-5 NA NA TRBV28 TGTGCCAGCAGTTTATTACAAGAGACCCAGTACTTC CASSLLQETQYF